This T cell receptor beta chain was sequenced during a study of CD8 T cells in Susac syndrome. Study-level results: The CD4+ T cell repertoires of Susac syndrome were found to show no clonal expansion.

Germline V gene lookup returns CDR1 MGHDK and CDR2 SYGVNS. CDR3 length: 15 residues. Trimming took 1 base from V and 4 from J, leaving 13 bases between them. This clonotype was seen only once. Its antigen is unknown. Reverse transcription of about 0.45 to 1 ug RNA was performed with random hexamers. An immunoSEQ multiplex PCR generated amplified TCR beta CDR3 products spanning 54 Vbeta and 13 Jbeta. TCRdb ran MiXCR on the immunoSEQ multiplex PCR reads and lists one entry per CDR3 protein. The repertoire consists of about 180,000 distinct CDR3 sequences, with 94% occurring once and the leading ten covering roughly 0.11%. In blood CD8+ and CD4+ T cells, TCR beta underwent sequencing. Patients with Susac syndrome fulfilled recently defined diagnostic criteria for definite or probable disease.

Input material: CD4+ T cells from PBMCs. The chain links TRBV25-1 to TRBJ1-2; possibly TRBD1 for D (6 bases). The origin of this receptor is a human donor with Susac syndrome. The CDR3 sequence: CASSELRGPGYGYTF. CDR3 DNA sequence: TGTGCCAGCAGTGAATTACGGGGGCCTGGCTATGGCTACACCTTC.